Listed here are 21 T cell receptor beta chains from one sample, sequenced in a study of blood T cell repertoires in COVID-19. The data were produced by immunoSEQ multiplex PCR, yet TCRdb's version contains in-frame clones alone and is incomplete. The sample has about 280,000 clones, roughly 80% seen once. The sequencing input was PBMCs or T cells enriched from blood (not recorded which). All receptors come from a man aged 40-55 years who had been exposed to COVID-19.

The V and J genes are TRBV24-1 and TRBJ2-3; D call uncertain. Trimming shortened V by 1 base and J by 2 bases, and 3 bases separated the two germline ends. This CDR3 is built from 13 residues. Germline values: CDR1 KGHDR, CDR2 SFDVKD. The CDR3 coding sequence is TGTGCCACCAGTGATTTCTTCACAGATACGCAGTATTTT. It codes for CATSDFFTDTQYF.

The chain links TRBV28 to TRBJ2-3; TRBD2 aligns across 7 bases. After removal of 6 bases from V and 0 bases from J, the junction contained 9 bases not matched to a gene. The CDR3 consists of 16 residues. Per the germline V gene, CDR1 is MDHEN and CDR2 is SYDVKM. The CDR3 DNA reads as TGTGCCAGCAGCACCCCTAGCGGTCCTAGCACAGATACGCAGTATTTT. This encodes CASSTPSGPSTDTQYF.

The chain is built from TRBV24-1 and TRBJ2-1, with a possible D match to TRBD2 (5 bases). This CDR3 is built from 16 residues. V lost 4 bases to trimming and J lost 7 bases, with 19 bases between them. Germline CDR1 reads KGHDR; CDR2 reads SFDVKD. The DNA for the CDR3 is TGTGCCACCAGTGACCCACCGGGGTGGGCACGGAATGAGCAGTTCTTC. Its translation: CATSDPPGWARNEQFF.

The gene calls are TRBV7-2 and TRBJ1-5; D unclear. Trimming removed 2 bases at V and 5 bases at J, with 7 bases between. Germline-derived CDR1 and CDR2 are SGHTA and FQGNSA. CDR3 length: 13 residues. CDR3 sequence reads: CASSLNKYQPQHF. DNA for the CDR3: TGTGCCAGCAGCTTAAACAAATATCAGCCCCAGCATTTT.

This clone was counted once. The chain recombines TRBV3-1 (or the pseudogene TRBV3-2) with TRBJ1-2; a weak D match, TRBD1 (6 bases). The CDR3 is 15 residues long. Trimming shortened V by 3 bases and J by 5 bases, and 16 bases separated the two germline ends. CDR1 is LGHDT, CDR2 YNNKEL, per germline (reference sequence). The CDR3 protein is CASSHFDRKAYGYTF. For the CDR3, the DNA is TGTGCCAGCAGCCATTTTGACAGGAAGGCGTATGGCTACACCTTC.

CDR3 bases: TGTGCCAGCACCACCGGGACAGGGGGCGAGCCCCAGCATTTT. Translation: CASTTGTGGEPQHF. The chain has TRBV18 and TRBJ1-5; 12 nucleotides line up with TRBD1. This CDR3 region has 14 residues. Germline trimming cut 8 bases from V and 8 bases from J; bases unmatched to any gene: 7. The V gene's germline CDR1 is KGHSH and CDR2 LQKENI.

This chain uses TRBV4-1 with TRBJ2-5; 9 bases map to TRBD2. The CDR3 totals 17 residues. Per germline, CDR1 MGHRA and CDR2 YSYEKL. V lost 1 base to trimming and J lost 8 bases; unmatched junction nucleotides: 14. The CDR3 reads CASSQVESGGRAATQYF. The CDR3 DNA reads TGCGCCAGCAGCCAAGTTGAATCAGGCGGGAGGGCGGCCACCCAGTACTTC.

The V gene is TRBV18, the J gene TRBJ2-3; D may be TRBD2 (5 bases). V shed 3 bases and J shed 2 bases, with 12 bases lying between them. The germline V gene encodes CDR1 KGHSH and CDR2 LQKENI. The CDR3 is 15 residues long. This CDR3 reads CASSPYGLATDTQYF. The CDR3 coding sequence is TGTGCCAGCTCACCTTATGGGCTAGCCACAGATACGCAGTATTTT.

This sequence joins TRBV30 and TRBJ1-1; a possible D gene is TRBD1 (5 bases). From germline, CDR1 is GTSNPN and CDR2 SVGIG (reference sequence). V lost 5 bases, J lost 1 base, and 17 bases lay in between. There are 15 residues in the CDR3. The CDR3 sequence: CAWRESYRTNTEAFF. CDR3 DNA: TGTGCCTGGCGGGAGTCATACAGGACGAACACTGAAGCTTTCTTT.

This sequence joins TRBV7-9 and TRBJ1-5, with 7 positions matching TRBD1. The CDR3 has 17 residues. V shed 1 base, J shed 0 bases, and the junction held 6 bases outside the gene matches. The germline V gene has CDR1 SEHNR and CDR2 FQNEAQ (reference sequence). The CDR3 reads CASSLGIGDSSNQPQHF. CDR3 nucleotides: TGTGCCAGCAGCTTAGGTATTGGGGACAGTAGCAATCAGCCCCAGCATTTT.

V and J are TRBV5-6 and TRBJ1-2; no definite D call. CDR3 size: 13 residues. Germline values: CDR1 SGHDT, CDR2 YYEEEE. The V and J ends lost 0 bases and 5 bases respectively, with 8 bases between them. Here the CDR3 reads CASSLGREYGYTF. DNA for the CDR3: TGTGCCAGCAGCTTGGGGAGGGAATATGGCTACACCTTC.

The V gene is TRBV3-1 (or the pseudogene TRBV3-2), the J gene TRBJ1-5; D is ambiguous. Trimming cost V 0 bases and J 7 bases, with 4 bases left between them. CDR1 is LGHDT, CDR2 YNNKEL, per germline (reference sequence). The CDR3 runs to 12 residues. CDR3 protein: CASSQERQPQHF. DNA of the CDR3: TGTGCCAGCAGCCAAGAACGGCAGCCCCAGCATTTT.

The V call is TRBV3-1 (or the pseudogene TRBV3-2), the J call TRBJ2-2; D unclear. Germline lookup yields CDR1 LGHDT and CDR2 YNNKEL (reference sequence). This CDR3 has 11 amino acids. V was clipped by 3 bases and J by 8 bases, with 4 bases between them. DNA for the CDR3: TGTGCCAGCAGCCACTCGGGGGAGCTGTTTTTT. Its translation: CASSHSGELFF.

CDR3 bases: TGCGCCAGCAGCGTTGGAGGGAGGGGAGATACGCAGTATTTT. Its translation: CASSVGGRGDTQYF. This rearrangement joins TRBV5-1 to TRBJ2-3, with TRBD2 matching over 7 bases. The V gene's germline CDR1 is SGHRS and CDR2 YFSETQ. The CDR3 is 14 residues long. V shed 4 bases, J shed 5 bases, and the junction held 7 bases outside the gene matches.

This clone was counted a few times. The rearrangement joins TRBV7-9 to TRBJ2-5; 8 bases are shared with TRBD2. The V and J ends lost 3 bases and 2 bases, in that order; junction bases with no gene match: 11. The CDR3 spans 17 residues. Germline loops: CDR1 SEHNR, CDR2 FQNEAQ (reference sequence). The CDR3: CASSFLTSGGIQETQYF. The CDR3 coding sequence is TGTGCCAGCAGCTTCCTCACTAGCGGAGGGATTCAAGAGACCCAGTACTTC.

Only one count was recorded for this clone. This chain links TRBV10-3 with TRBJ2-7, with a weak D call TRBD2 (5 bases). V lost 8 bases to trimming and J lost 0 bases, with 11 bases between them. The CDR3 consists of 13 residues. Germline CDR1 reads ENHRY; CDR2 reads SYGVKD. The CDR3 loop reads CAIYNEGSYEQYF. CDR3 in DNA: TGTGCCATCTATAACGAGGGCTCCTACGAGCAGTACTTC.

The chain's CDR3 is CASSLSLLRRGGTEAFF. The DNA of the CDR3 is TGTGCCAGCAGCTTGTCCCTTCTCCGTCGGGGGGGGACTGAAGCTTTCTTT. The genes are TRBV5-6 and TRBJ1-1, with a weak D call TRBD1 (5 bases). Germline V gene lookup returns CDR1 SGHDT and CDR2 YYEEEE. With 1 base removed from V and 5 bases from J, the gap between germline ends came to 21 bases. The CDR3 has 17 amino acids.

The genes are TRBV5-6 and TRBJ2-7; 8 nucleotides agree with TRBD1. V was clipped by 0 bases and J by 9 bases; unmatched bases: 5. CDR3 length equals 13 residues. Germline V CDR1 and CDR2: SGHDT, YYEEEE. CDR3 protein: CASSLAGQVVQYF. CDR3 bases: TGTGCCAGCAGCTTGGCGGGACAGGTCGTGCAGTACTTC. Using reference TRBV5-6 and TRBJ2-7 for the parts outside the CDR3, the full variable domain is DAGVTQSPTHLIKTRGQQVTLRCSPKSGHDTVSWYQQALGQGPQFIFQYYEEEERQRGNFPDRFSGHQFPNYSSELNVNALLLGDSALYLCASSLAGQVVQYFGPGTRLTVT.

The V gene is TRBV7-9, the J gene TRBJ1-2; D might be TRBD1 (5 bases). V was shortened by 1 base and J by 6 bases, with 15 bases between the two germline ends. This CDR3 spans 15 amino acids. Germline V lookup: CDR1 SEHNR, CDR2 FQNEAQ (reference sequence). The CDR3 DNA reads TGTGCCAGCAGCTTAGGGGGCGGGGACTATCATGGCTACACCTTC. Its translation: CASSLGGGDYHGYTF.

CDR3 amino acids: CASSSLGGRANEQFF. For the CDR3, the DNA is TGTGCCAGCAGCTCTCTTGGCGGGAGGGCTAATGAGCAGTTCTTC. The rearrangement links TRBV5-8 to TRBJ2-1; 9 nucleotides line up with TRBD2. The CDR3 is 15 residues long. Germline lookup yields CDR1 SGHTS and CDR2 YDEGEE. The V gene end was trimmed by 3 bases and the J gene end by 7 bases; junction bases not matched to a gene: 8. Supplemented by reference TRBV5-8 and TRBJ2-1, the full variable domain reads EAGVTQSPTHLIKTRGQQATLRCSPISGHTSVYWYQQALGLGLQFLLWYDEGEERNRGNFPPRFSGRQFPNYSSELNVNALELEDSALYLCASSSLGGRANEQFFGPGTRLTVL.

The chain uses TRBV24-1 and TRBJ2-3; D perhaps matches TRBD1 (5 bases). V was trimmed by 3 bases and J by 8 bases, leaving 11 bases between them. Germline V gene sequence: CDR1 KGHDR, CDR2 SFDVKD. The CDR3 is 13 residues long. Written as DNA, the CDR3 is TGTGCCACCAGTGATACCGGACACCCTACGCAGTATTTT. Translating gives CATSDTGHPTQYF.